The 17 T cell receptor beta chains below were found in one sample sequenced in a study of blood T cell repertoires in COVID-19. The assay was immunoSEQ multiplex PCR, and TCRdb's table has in-frame clones only and misses some. The sample has some 150,000 clones, 70% to 90% seen once. Source material: peripheral blood. The receptor set was obtained from a man in his forties or fifties with acute or convalescent COVID-19.

The chain employs TRBV6-1 and TRBJ2-7; 7 nucleotides agree with TRBD2. This CDR3 region has 13 residues. Per the germline V gene, CDR1 is MNHNS and CDR2 is SASEGT. J lost 5 bases, V lost 3 bases, and 4 bases had no gene match. The CDR3 protein is CASSDGGIHEQYF. DNA of the CDR3: TGTGCCAGCAGTGACGGGGGGATCCACGAGCAGTACTTC.

The chain employs TRBV5-6 and TRBJ2-7, with 7 positions matching TRBD1. The CDR3 loop spans 13 amino acids. CDR1 and CDR2 from the germline V gene are SGHDT and YYEEEE. J gave up 2 bases and V 1 base, and 0 bases lay outside the gene matches. The CDR3 spells CASSLTGAYEQYF. The CDR3 DNA reads TGTGCCAGCAGCTTGACAGGGGCCTACGAGCAGTACTTC.

The sample holds a few counts of this clone. The rearrangement links TRBV28 to TRBJ1-2, with D hard to call. Germline CDR1 MDHEN, CDR2 SYDVKM. The CDR3 length is 14 residues. V lost 4 bases, J lost 4 bases, and 13 bases lay in between. CDR3 sequence: CASSSQGRLYGYTF. CDR3 sequence (DNA): TGTGCCAGCAGTTCGCAAGGCAGGCTCTATGGCTACACCTTC.

The gene calls are TRBV11-2 and TRBJ2-6; TRBD2 is a possible D gene (5 bases). Per germline, CDR1 SGHAT and CDR2 FQNNGV. V shed 5 bases and J shed 0 bases, with 11 bases lying between them. There are 16 residues in the CDR3. As DNA, the CDR3 is TGTGCCAGCAGCAAAGAGGGATACTCTGGGGCCAACGTCCTGACTTTC. Translated: CASSKEGYSGANVLTF.

This chain joins TRBV20-1 and TRBJ2-1; possibly TRBD2 for D (6 bases). The germline gives CDR1 DFQATT, CDR2 SNEGSKA (reference sequence). Between the trimmed V and J ends, which lost 3 bases and 5 bases, there was a span of 20 bases. The CDR3 has 16 amino acids. The CDR3 nucleotides are TGCAGTGCTAGTTTATGGGTGCGGGGATTAAACAATGAGCAGTTCTTC. Residues: CSASLWVRGLNNEQFF.

As concerns this clone: The same CDR3 is also encoded by other DNA sequences in this sample. The chain links TRBV6-5 to TRBJ1-4, with 9 bases that match TRBD1. From germline, CDR1 is MNHEY and CDR2 SVGAGI. Losses at the gene ends were 8 bases for V and 7 bases for J; bases not matched to a gene: 5. The CDR3 has 13 residues. The CDR3 nucleotides are TGTGCCAGCCGTAGACAGGGGGGTGAAAAACTGTTTTTT. It yields the protein CASRRQGGEKLFF.

The rearrangement links TRBV4-1 to TRBJ2-7; 8 nucleotides align to TRBD2. Trimming removed 0 bases from V and 0 bases from J; junction bases left unmatched: 10. The CDR3 loop spans 18 amino acids. Germline CDR1 reads MGHRA; CDR2 reads YSYEKL. CDR3 amino acids: CASSQESSGAHISYEQYF. DNA for the CDR3: TGCGCCAGCAGCCAAGAGAGTAGCGGGGCGCATATCTCCTACGAGCAGTACTTC.

V usage is TRBV3-1 (or the pseudogene TRBV3-2) and J usage is TRBJ2-1; 7 bases line up with TRBD1. Trimming cost V 1 base and J 4 bases; bases outside gene matches: 4. Germline values: CDR1 LGHDT, CDR2 YNNKEL (reference sequence). The CDR3 is made up of 15 amino acids. CDR3 protein: CASSQGQGPYNEQFF. CDR3 nucleotide sequence: TGTGCCAGCAGCCAAGGACAGGGACCATACAATGAGCAGTTCTTC.

DNA for the CDR3: TGTGCCACCTCTCGGCAGGGCAATGGCTACACCTTC. Amino acids: CATSRQGNGYTF. The rearrangement joins TRBV6-5 to TRBJ1-2; D is possibly TRBD1 (5 bases). V was cut by 10 bases and J by 6 bases, with 15 bases left in between. Germline values: CDR1 MNHEY, CDR2 SVGAGI. The CDR3 has 12 amino acids.

A word on this clone: One junction end disagrees with the germline gene, perhaps due to a read error. V and J are TRBV2 and TRBJ1-2, with D tentatively TRBD1 (6 bases). This CDR3 is built from 14 residues. Germline lookup yields CDR1 SNHLY and CDR2 FYNNEI. In DNA form, the CDR3 reads TGTGCCAGCAGGGGGGGGCTGGGACGCCCTACTTTGGCCTTC. Its translation: CASRGGLGRPTLAF.

The table lists this clone with a count of one. CDR3 DNA: TGTGCCAGCAGTTTAGCGGGACAGGGGTTTAGTGGCTACACCTTC. As protein: CASSLAGQGFSGYTF. The chain combines TRBV28 with TRBJ1-2, with 10 bases that match TRBD1. Germline V lookup: CDR1 MDHEN, CDR2 SYDVKM. The CDR3 totals 15 residues. With V trimmed by 2 bases and J by 7 bases, 7 bases remained unmatched.

The chain is built from TRBV6-5 and TRBJ2-7; TRBD1 aligns across 8 bases. The ends lost 5 bases at V and 3 bases at J; junction bases unmatched: 6. The germline gives CDR1 MNHEY, CDR2 SVGAGI. The CDR3 has 14 residues. In nucleotides, the CDR3 is TGTGCCAGCAGTCCGGGGACAGGATTCTACGAGCAGTACTTC. Translating gives CASSPGTGFYEQYF.

The rearrangement uses TRBV28 and TRBJ1-2, with D perhaps matching TRBD1 (6 bases). With 6 bases removed from V and 1 base from J, the gap between germline ends came to 15 bases. This CDR3 has 15 residues. Per the germline V gene, CDR1 is MDHEN and CDR2 is SYDVKM. CDR3 nucleotide sequence: TGTGCCAGCAGCCCTCCGATAGGGGGTAACTATGGCTACACCTTC. Amino acid sequence: CASSPPIGGNYGYTF.

This sequence joins TRBV29-1 and TRBJ1-1, with D possibly matching TRBD1 (6 bases). V was clipped by 6 bases and J by 6 bases, with 20 bases between them. The CDR3 has 14 amino acids. In germline, CDR1 is SQVTM, CDR2 ANQGSEA. The CDR3 region is CSVSPGGARPEAFF. The CDR3 DNA reads TGCAGCGTCTCCCCTGGGGGGGCCAGACCTGAAGCTTTCTTT.

The V call is TRBV5-8, the J call TRBJ1-2, with D unresolved. The ends were cut back, 2 bases at V and 7 bases at J, with 9 bases in the middle. The length of the CDR3 is 12 residues. Per germline, CDR1 SGHTS and CDR2 YDEGEE. CDR3 coding DNA: TGTGCCAGCAGCTTCAGGCGAAGTGGCTACACCTTC. Its translation: CASSFRRSGYTF.

The chain combines TRBV4-3 with TRBJ2-2, with 11 positions matching TRBD1. The germline CDR1 and CDR2 sequences are LGHNA and YSLEER. V dropped 4 bases and J dropped 3; count of bases not matched to a gene: 19. This CDR3 is built from 21 residues. The DNA for the CDR3 is TGCGCCAGCAGCCGGATGATTGCAGGGACAGGGGGTCCGACCGACACCGGGGAGCTGTTTTTT. Translating gives CASSRMIAGTGGPTDTGELFF.

This chain joins TRBV27 and TRBJ2-5, with D unclear. The V gene lost 3 bases and the J gene lost 2 bases, with 10 bases spanning the gap. The germline CDR1 and CDR2 sequences are MNHEY and SMNVEV (reference sequence). CDR3 length equals 14 residues. The CDR3 DNA reads TGTGCCAGCAGTTTCCTATCCGGGCAAGAGACCCAGTACTTC. It yields the protein CASSFLSGQETQYF.